This entry is about one TCR beta chain. Its antigen is currently unknown. CDR1 is MNHEY and CDR2 is SMNVEV in the germline V gene (reference sequence). The CDR3 loop spans 13 amino acids. This record comes from a study of monozygotic twins with inflammatory bowel disease. Study observations and caveats: Relative clonotype sharing with others was diminished in IBD patients versus healthy twins, particularly with disease activity. Backing was not found for a single strong signal or clonotype associated with IBD. Healthy co-twins showed greater TCRbeta diversity (inverse Simpson) than IBD patients.

Eight separate reactions per sample yielded the cDNA. From the 5' RACE reads, TCRdb lists one entry per CDR3 protein and no DNA. This table lists 420,000 or so distinct CDR3 sequences. This chain joins TRBV27 and TRBJ2-2; TCRdb calls TRBD1, which cannot be checked without DNA. The sequence came from a human donor with ulcerative colitis or Crohn's disease, or a healthy co-twin of an affected twin (not recorded which). The sample taken for sequencing was blood. CDR3: CASGAGVTGELFF.